This T cell receptor (beta chain) was captured in a study of blood T cell repertoires in COVID-19. About the study: Samples taken during acute and convalescent COVID-19 were collected in the United States, Italy and Spain.

Recovered status in Cohort 3 required two negative PCRs, clearance, or symptom resolution. The length of the CDR3 is 15 residues. Germline CDR1 and CDR2: SGHAT and FQNNGV. The germline V and J ends were trimmed by 3 bases and 3 bases, with 11 bases remaining between them. Authors' analysis steps: Estimates of nucleated cell counts were drawn from the amplification of reference gene primers. Measured with immunoSEQ multiplex PCR; TCRdb has only the in-frame clones, and not every one. That table supplies the V and J calls and clone size; D and trimming were determined from the DNA. The sample includes under 300,000 clones, 80% to 85% of them seen just once.

The receptor comes from a man in his fifties who had recovered from COVID-19. The chain has TRBV11-2 and TRBJ1-4; D is perhaps TRBD1 (6 bases). The sample taken for sequencing was PBMCs or T cells enriched from blood (not recorded which). In nucleotides, the CDR3 is TGTGCCAGCAGCTTGGGGGGGGCATCTAATGAAAAACTGTTTTTT. It is translated as CASSLGGASNEKLFF. Combining the CDR3 with reference TRBV11-2 and TRBJ1-4 gives the whole variable domain EAGVAQSPRYKIIEKRQSVAFWCNPISGHATLYWYQQILGQGPKLLIQFQNNGVVDDSQLPKDRFSAERLKGVDSTLKIQPAKLEDSAVYLCASSLGGASNEKLFFGSGTQLSVL.